This T cell receptor (beta chain) was captured by sequencing in a study of graft-versus-host responses after intestinal transplantation (dated by TCRdb to the early 2020s). For context, the study as a whole: The transplants that recipients received were multivisceral, liver-intestinal, or isolated intestinal. Every recipient was given anti-thymocyte globulin induction, then maintenance tacrolimus and steroids for about three years. Bulk TCR-beta CDR3 sequencing was used to track graft-versus-host and host-versus-graft alloreactive T cell clones in the graft, circulation and bone marrow after intestinal transplantation. Alloreactive clones were identified by sequencing pre-transplant mixed lymphocyte reaction products and comparing these products with unstimulated pre-transplant donor and recipient T cells. The cohort enrolled 20 to 30 intestinal transplant recipients, one of whom was a retransplant, and a few patients without pretransplant specimens were excluded. Donor T cell macrochimerism was defined as a peak of at least 4% donor T cells among recipient peripheral blood mononuclear cells. Rather than being sequenced by the commercial service, samples from a few later patients were sequenced in-house on an Illumina MiSeq and processed with MiXCR. The research as a whole found: GvH clones were found in recipient bone marrow, and some of the GvH clones appeared earlier in ileal mucosa or blood, which is consistent with an intestinal mucosal origin. The relatively low number and heterogeneity of intestinal transplant patients limited the conclusions. In the allografts of patients with donor T cell macrochimerism, GvH to HvG T cell clonal ratios were high. Early after transplant, peak levels of circulating GvH clones were associated with declines in HvG clones.

Comments on this clone: The antigen this receptor binds is unknown. No base qualities exist here, and no much larger clone lies one base off it.

Libraries were made using the immunoSEQ multiplex PCR assay. For most patients, genomic DNA was subjected to high-throughput TCR-beta CDR3 sequencing by Adaptive Biotechnologies. The paper's processing steps were these. TCR sequencing data for over 15 patients were retrieved from Adaptive's ImmunoSEQ software; a few other patients were processed with MiXCR and VDJtools. CDR3 nucleotide sequences shared by donor and recipient were removed because the origin of these sequences could not be assigned. At least 2-fold expansion over unstimulated cells and a minimum CFSE-low frequency of 0.002% (template counts) or 0.001% (read counts) were required for clones to be classified as alloreactive. Mappable clones were those detected in sequenced pre-transplant spleen, lymph node, or MLR CFSE-low populations of the donor or recipient. Cumulative frequency of alloreactive clones was calculated as a percentage of all sequences weighted by copy number. Held by TCRdb, this immuneACCESS table contains in-frame sequences only and omits some clones. Under half of the omission traces to an unresolved V gene where checked; the cause of the rest is unknown. The V and J calls and clone size were taken over from that table, and D and trimming were inferred from the DNA. In this sample the table shows about 97,000 clones, 80% to 95% of which occur a single time. Around 16% of the sample goes to the ten largest clones.

CDR1 and CDR2 are read off the germline V gene as MNHNS and SASEGT. Germline trimming: 1 base from V, 13 bases from J; junction bases outside gene matches: 3. Including cysteine and phenylalanine, the CDR3 has 11 amino acids. The DNA shown is the 33-base CDR3, in frame from base 1. Blood samples were collected up to 4 times in the first month after transplant and then at least monthly when available. The sequence was obtained from a human patient who received an intestinal transplant, so some T cells may come from the graft donor. This chain is built from TRBV6-1 and TRBJ2-7; the junction holds 8 bases that match TRBD1. This sample comprised PBMCs, obtained about 440 days after intestinal transplant. In nucleotide form, the sequence is TGTGCCAGCAGTGAAGGGACAGGGTGCTACTTC. It translates to CASSEGTGCYF.